One TCR beta chain is described in this entry. The data were produced by immunoSEQ multiplex PCR, yet TCRdb's version contains in-frame clones alone and is incomplete. The sample lists some 290,000 clones; roughly 90% were seen once. This sample is drawn from a study of blood T cell repertoires in COVID-19. Germline CDR1 is SGHNT and CDR2 is YYREEE (reference sequence). Germline trimming cut 4 bases from V and 3 bases from J; bases unmatched to any gene: 6. The CDR3 length is 14 residues. The specimen sequenced was peripheral blood. The chain carries TRBV5-4 and TRBJ2-7; 8 bases are a match to TRBD1. This receptor was taken from a young woman with COVID-19, enrolled during active disease. DNA of the CDR3: TGTGCCAGCAGCCCGAGACAGGGGTTCTACGAGCAGTACTTC. As protein: CASSPRQGFYEQYF.